This TCR beta chain emerged from a study of beta chain features in type 1 diabetes. Turning to the study itself: Summed over all samples, the examined sorted cells came to about 110 million.

Donors underwent one heparinised blood draw, 95 to 150 mL on average. This clone was detected a few times. Antigen specificity is unknown. The same CDR3 can be traced to other DNA sequences in this sample. Since all of the isolated RNA was reverse transcribed, expressed TCRB transcripts were what got sequenced. Libraries were prepared by immunoSEQ multiplex PCR; TCRdb keeps only in-frame clonotypes and omits some of them. The sample records 130,000 or so clones, about a sixth being singletons. Broader study findings: TCRB CDR3s from Type 1 diabetes patients were moderately but significantly shorter in all four CD4+ subsets. cDNA sequencing could over-represent cells with high TCR expression. Among patients, naive, central memory and Treg TCRB repertoires appeared more similar than among healthy donors.

CDR3 length equals 15 residues. Looked up from germline, CDR1 is SNHLY and CDR2 is FYNNEI. V shed 6 bases and J 1 base; nucleotides not matched to a gene: 2. The sequenced sample was central memory CD4+ T cells from blood. The TCR comes from a man aged 30 to 45 with type 1 diabetes. The V call is TRBV2, the J call TRBJ2-3; 12 positions agree with TRBD2. The CDR3, as DNA: TGTGCCAGCAGACGGACTAGCGGGGGCACAGATACGCAGTATTTT. This encodes CASRRTSGGTDTQYF.